Presented here are 4 T cell receptor beta chains from one specimen sequenced in a study of blood T cell repertoires in COVID-19. Assay: immunoSEQ multiplex PCR; the TCRdb copy retains only in-frame clones and omits some. The sample consists of roughly 200,000 clones, more than 70% of them appearing once. Sequences were obtained from peripheral blood. The receptors shown here come from a person between 65 and 79 years old with COVID-19, enrolled during active disease.

The rearrangement joins TRBV13 to TRBJ1-4; D perhaps matches TRBD1 (5 bases). Germline loops: CDR1 PRHDT, CDR2 FYEKMQ (reference sequence). Trimming removed 0 bases at V and 8 bases at J, with 7 bases between. This CDR3 spans 13 amino acids. The CDR3 sequence is CASSLGRGEKLFF. CDR3 in DNA: TGTGCCAGCAGCTTAGGCCGGGGGGAAAAACTGTTTTTT.

This rearrangement joins TRBV27 to TRBJ2-7; tentative D call: TRBD2 (6 bases). Germline CDR1 reads MNHEY; CDR2 reads SMNVEV (reference sequence). V dropped 0 bases and J dropped 6 bases, with 15 bases sitting between them. This CDR3 is 15 amino acids long. DNA of the CDR3: TGTGCCAGCAGTTTATCTGAGCGCGGAGGGACCGAGCAGTACTTC. Translated, it gives CASSLSERGGTEQYF.

The chain combines TRBV18 with TRBJ1-3, with D tentatively TRBD1 (6 bases). V lost 3 bases and J 4 bases, leaving 22 bases between the germline ends. CDR1 and CDR2 (germline): KGHSH, LQKENI. The CDR3 spans 18 residues. The DNA of the CDR3 is TGTGCCAGCTCACCGACCGGGACACCCTCTACTTTCGGAAACACCATATATTTT. Amino acids: CASSPTGTPSTFGNTIYF.

The chain couples TRBV9 to TRBJ1-2, with TRBD1 matching 8 bases. V trimming: 4 bases; J trimming: 6 bases; junction bases outside the gene matches: 5. Germline V CDR1 and CDR2: SGDLS, YYNGEE. This CDR3 has 13 residues. In nucleotides, the CDR3 is TGTGCCAGCAGCCTCCGGACAGGGAATGGCTACACCTTC. Its protein product is CASSLRTGNGYTF.